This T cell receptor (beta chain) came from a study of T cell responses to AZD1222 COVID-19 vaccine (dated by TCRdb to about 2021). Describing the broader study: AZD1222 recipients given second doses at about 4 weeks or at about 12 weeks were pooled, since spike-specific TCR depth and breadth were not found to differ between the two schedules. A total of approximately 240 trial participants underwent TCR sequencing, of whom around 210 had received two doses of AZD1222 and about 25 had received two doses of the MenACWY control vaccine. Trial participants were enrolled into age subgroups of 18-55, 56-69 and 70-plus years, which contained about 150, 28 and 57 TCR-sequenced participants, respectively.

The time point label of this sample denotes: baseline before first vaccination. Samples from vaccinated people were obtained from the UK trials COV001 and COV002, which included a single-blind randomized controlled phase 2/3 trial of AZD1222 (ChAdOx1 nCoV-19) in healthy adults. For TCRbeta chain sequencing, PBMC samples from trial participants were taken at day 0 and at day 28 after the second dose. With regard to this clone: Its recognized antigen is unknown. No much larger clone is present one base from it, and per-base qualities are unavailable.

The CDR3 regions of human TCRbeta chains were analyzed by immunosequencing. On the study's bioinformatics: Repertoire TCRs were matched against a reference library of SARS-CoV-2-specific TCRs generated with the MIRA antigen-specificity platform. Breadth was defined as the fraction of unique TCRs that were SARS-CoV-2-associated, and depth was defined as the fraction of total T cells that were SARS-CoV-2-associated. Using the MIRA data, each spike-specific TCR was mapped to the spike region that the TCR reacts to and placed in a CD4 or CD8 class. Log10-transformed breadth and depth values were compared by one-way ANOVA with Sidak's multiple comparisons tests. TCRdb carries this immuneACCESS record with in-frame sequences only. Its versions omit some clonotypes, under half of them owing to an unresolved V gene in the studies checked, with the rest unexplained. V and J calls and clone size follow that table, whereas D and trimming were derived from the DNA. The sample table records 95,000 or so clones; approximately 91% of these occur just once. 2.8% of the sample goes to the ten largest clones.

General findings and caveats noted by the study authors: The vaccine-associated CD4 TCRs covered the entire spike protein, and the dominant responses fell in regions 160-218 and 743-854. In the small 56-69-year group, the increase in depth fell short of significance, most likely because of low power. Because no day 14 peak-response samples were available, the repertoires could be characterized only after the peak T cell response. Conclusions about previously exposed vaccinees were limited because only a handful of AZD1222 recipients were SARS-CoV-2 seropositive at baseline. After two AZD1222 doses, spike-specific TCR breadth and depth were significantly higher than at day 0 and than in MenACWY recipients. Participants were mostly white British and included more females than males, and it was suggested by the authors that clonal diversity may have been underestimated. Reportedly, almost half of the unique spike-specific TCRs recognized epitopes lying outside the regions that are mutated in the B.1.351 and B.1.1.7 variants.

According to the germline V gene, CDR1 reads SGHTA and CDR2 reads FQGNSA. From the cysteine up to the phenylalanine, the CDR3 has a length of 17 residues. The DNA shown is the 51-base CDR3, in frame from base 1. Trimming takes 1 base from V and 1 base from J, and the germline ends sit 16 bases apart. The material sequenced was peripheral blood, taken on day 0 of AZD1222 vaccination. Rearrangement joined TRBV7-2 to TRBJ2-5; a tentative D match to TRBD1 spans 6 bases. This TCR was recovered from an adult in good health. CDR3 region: CASSLGFGRDTQETQYF. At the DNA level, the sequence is TGTGCCAGCAGCTTAGGGTTTGGACGGGACACCCAAGAGACCCAGTACTTC.